This passage covers 6 T cell receptor beta chains from one sample sequenced in a study of Ad26.COV2.S vaccination and SARS-CoV-2 variants. Sequenced by immunoSEQ multiplex PCR; TCRdb stores in-frame clones only, minus some. The table records approximately 480,000 clones, about 83% of them present only once. Described treatment: roughly 19 received Ad26.COV2.S at low or high dose, single or two shots; a few received placebo; per-sample allocation not given. Collection of the samples took place on day 63 after the first injection of vaccine or placebo. This specimen was peripheral blood, taken in a trial of Ad26.COV2.S vaccine versus placebo. The receptors were gathered from a person aged 18-60 years who received the Ad26.COV2.S COVID-19 vaccine or a placebo.

This sequence joins TRBV6-1 and TRBJ2-1; a possible D gene is TRBD2 (6 bases). The CDR3 contains 15 residues. Germline V gene lookup returns CDR1 MNHNS and CDR2 SASEGT. Deletions cut 1 base from V and 8 bases from J, with 15 bases between. As DNA, the CDR3 is TGTGCCAGCAGTGAAGGGGGGTGGAGGGGCCATGAGCAGTTCTTC. Encoded protein: CASSEGGWRGHEQFF.

CDR3 in amino acids: CASSQTRDTQYF. CDR3 coding DNA: TGTGCCAGCAGCCAGACTCGGGATACGCAGTATTTT. The V and J genes are TRBV6-5 and TRBJ2-3; no firm D call. The CDR3 is 12 amino acids. Trimming cost V 6 bases and J 6 bases, with 10 bases left between them. Germline CDR1 and CDR2: MNHEY and SVGAGI.

The chain has TRBV28 and TRBJ1-4, with a possible D match to TRBD1 (5 bases). Germline CDR1 and CDR2: MDHEN and SYDVKM. With 8 bases removed from V and 5 bases from J, the gap between germline ends came to 12 bases. The CDR3 consists of 13 residues. CDR3 loop: CASHEGMNEKLFF. The CDR3 DNA sequence: TGTGCCAGCCACGAGGGGATGAATGAAAAACTGTTTTTT.

The chain has TRBV5-1 and TRBJ1-1; no definite D call. Trimming pared 0 bases from V and 5 bases from J, leaving 11 bases between. CDR1 SGHRS and CDR2 YFSETQ come from the germline V gene. The CDR3 totals 14 residues. The CDR3 region has the DNA TGCGCCAGCAGCTTGGCGTCCAGGATTACTGAAGCTTTCTTT. Its translation: CASSLASRITEAFF.

The chain joins TRBV5-5 to TRBJ2-2, with D possibly being TRBD2 (5 bases). Germline CDR1 reads SGHKS; CDR2 reads YYEKEE (reference sequence). This CDR3 is 14 amino acids long. The ends were cut back, 2 bases at V and 3 bases at J, with 8 bases in the middle. The CDR3 bases are TGTGCCAGCAGCTTTACGGAGGACACCGGGGAGCTGTTTTTT. This codes for CASSFTEDTGELFF.

The J gene is TRBJ2-1, the V gene TRBV12-3 or TRBV12-4; D not resolved. The CDR3 covers 11 residues. V was shortened by 2 bases and J by 9 bases, with 5 bases between the two germline ends. CDR3: CASSLRREQFF. DNA for the CDR3: TGTGCCAGCAGTTTAAGGCGTGAGCAGTTCTTC.